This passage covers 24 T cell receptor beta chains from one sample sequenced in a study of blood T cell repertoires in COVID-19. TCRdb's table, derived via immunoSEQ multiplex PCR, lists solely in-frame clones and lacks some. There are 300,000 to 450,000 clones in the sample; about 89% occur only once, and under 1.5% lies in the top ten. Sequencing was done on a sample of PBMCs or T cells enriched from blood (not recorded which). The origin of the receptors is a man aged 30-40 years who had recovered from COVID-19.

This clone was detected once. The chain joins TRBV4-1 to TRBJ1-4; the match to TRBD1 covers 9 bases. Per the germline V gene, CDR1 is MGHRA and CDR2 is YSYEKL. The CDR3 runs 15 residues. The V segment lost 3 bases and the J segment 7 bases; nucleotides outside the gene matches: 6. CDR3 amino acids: CASSQTGTGSEKLFF. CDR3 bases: TGCGCCAGCAGCCAGACCGGGACAGGGAGTGAAAAACTGTTTTTT.

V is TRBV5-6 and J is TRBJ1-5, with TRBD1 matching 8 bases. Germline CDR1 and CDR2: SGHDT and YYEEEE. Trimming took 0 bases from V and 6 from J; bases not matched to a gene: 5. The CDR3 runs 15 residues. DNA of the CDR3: TGTGCCAGCAGCTTGGGGACAGGGTTGGGTCAGCCCCAGCATTTT. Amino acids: CASSLGTGLGQPQHF. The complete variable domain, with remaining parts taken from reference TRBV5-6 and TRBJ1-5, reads DAGVTQSPTHLIKTRGQQVTLRCSPKSGHDTVSWYQQALGQGPQFIFQYYEEEERQRGNFPDRFSGHQFPNYSSELNVNALLLGDSALYLCASSLGTGLGQPQHFGDGTRLSIL.

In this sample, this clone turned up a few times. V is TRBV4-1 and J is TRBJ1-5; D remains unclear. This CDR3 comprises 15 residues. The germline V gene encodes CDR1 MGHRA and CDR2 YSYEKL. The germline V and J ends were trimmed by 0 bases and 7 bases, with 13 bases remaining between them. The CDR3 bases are TGCGCCAGCAGCCAAGAAGTTGGGGAGGACCAGCCCCAGCATTTT. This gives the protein CASSQEVGEDQPQHF.

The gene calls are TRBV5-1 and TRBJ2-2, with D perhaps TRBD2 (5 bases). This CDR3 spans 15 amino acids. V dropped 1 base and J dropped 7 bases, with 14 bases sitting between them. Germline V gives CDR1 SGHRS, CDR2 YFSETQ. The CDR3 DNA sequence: TGCGCCAGCAGCTTGTCGGGATTCAGTAACGGGGAGCTGTTTTTT. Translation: CASSLSGFSNGELFF.

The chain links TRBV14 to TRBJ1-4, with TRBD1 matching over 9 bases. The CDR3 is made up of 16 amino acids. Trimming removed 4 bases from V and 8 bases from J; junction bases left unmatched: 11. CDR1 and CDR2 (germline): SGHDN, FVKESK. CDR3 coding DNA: TGTGCCAGCAGCCGGAGAGTCGGGACAGGGACGGAAAAACTGTTTTTT. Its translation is CASSRRVGTGTEKLFF.

The CDR3 spells CASSHNRNTEAFF. In DNA form, the CDR3 reads TGCGCCAGCAGCCATAACAGGAACACTGAAGCTTTCTTT. V usage is TRBV4-1 and J usage is TRBJ1-1; D is unresolved. Deletions cut 3 bases from V and 1 base from J, with 6 bases between. Germline V lookup: CDR1 MGHRA, CDR2 YSYEKL. CDR3 size: 13 residues.

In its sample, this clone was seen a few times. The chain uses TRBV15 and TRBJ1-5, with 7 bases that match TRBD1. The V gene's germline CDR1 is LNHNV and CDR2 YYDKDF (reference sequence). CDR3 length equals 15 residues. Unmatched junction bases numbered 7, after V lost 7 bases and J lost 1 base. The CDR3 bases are TGTGCCACCAATAAGGACAGGATGAGCAATCAGCCCCAGCATTTT. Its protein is CATNKDRMSNQPQHF.

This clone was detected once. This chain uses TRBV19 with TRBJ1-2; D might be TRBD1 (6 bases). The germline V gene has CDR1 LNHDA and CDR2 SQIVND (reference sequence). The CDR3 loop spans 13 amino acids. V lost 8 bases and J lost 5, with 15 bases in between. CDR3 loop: CASRQTGEYGYTF. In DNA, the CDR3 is TGTGCCAGTCGACAGACAGGAGAGTATGGCTACACCTTC.

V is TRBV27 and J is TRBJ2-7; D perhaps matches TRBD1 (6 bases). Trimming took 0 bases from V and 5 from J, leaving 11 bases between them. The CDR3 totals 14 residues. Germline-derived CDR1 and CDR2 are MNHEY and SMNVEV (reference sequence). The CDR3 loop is CASSLSRQGHEQYF. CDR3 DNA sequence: TGTGCCAGCAGTTTATCGAGGCAGGGGCACGAGCAGTACTTC.

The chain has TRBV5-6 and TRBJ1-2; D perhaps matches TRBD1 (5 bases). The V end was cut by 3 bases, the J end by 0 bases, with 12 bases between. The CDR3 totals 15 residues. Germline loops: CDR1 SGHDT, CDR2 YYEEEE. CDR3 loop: CASSWGRIPNYGYTF. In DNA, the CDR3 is TGTGCCAGCAGCTGGGGCAGGATACCTAACTATGGCTACACCTTC.

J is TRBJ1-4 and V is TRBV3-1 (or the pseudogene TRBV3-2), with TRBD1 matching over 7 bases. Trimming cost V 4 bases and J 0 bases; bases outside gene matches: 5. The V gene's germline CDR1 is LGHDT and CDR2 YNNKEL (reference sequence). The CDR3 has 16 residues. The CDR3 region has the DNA TGTGCCAGCAGCCTCAGGGGGGCCCCAACTAATGAAAAACTGTTTTTT. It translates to CASSLRGAPTNEKLFF.

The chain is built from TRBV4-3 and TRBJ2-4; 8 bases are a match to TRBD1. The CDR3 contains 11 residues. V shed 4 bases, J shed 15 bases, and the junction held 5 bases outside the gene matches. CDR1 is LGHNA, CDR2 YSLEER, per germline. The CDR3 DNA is TGCGCCAGCAGCCGTGACAGGGGATGGTACTTC. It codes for CASSRDRGWYF.

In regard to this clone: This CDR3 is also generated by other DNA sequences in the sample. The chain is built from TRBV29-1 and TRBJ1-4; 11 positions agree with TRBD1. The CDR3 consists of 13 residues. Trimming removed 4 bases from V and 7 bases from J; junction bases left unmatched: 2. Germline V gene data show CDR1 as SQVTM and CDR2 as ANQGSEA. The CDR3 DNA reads TGCAGCGTTGGGGGGACAGGGGGTGAAAAACTGTTTTTT. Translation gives CSVGGTGGEKLFF.

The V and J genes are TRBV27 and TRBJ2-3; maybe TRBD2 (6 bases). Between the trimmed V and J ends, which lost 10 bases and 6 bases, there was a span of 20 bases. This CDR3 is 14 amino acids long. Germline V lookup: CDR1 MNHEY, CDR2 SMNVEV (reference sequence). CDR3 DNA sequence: TGTGCCATTAGGAGGGACCAGGATCTGGATACGCAGTATTTT. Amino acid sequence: CAIRRDQDLDTQYF.

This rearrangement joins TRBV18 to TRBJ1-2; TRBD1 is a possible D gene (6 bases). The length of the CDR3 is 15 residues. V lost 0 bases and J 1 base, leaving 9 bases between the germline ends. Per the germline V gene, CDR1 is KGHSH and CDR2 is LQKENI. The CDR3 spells CASSPPGHRNYGYTF. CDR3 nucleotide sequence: TGTGCCAGCTCACCACCGGGACATCGTAACTATGGCTACACCTTC.

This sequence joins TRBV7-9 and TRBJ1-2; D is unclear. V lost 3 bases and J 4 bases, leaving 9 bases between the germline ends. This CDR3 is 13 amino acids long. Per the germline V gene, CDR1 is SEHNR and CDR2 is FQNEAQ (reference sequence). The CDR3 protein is CASSFDQRYGYTF. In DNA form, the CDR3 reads TGTGCCAGCAGCTTTGATCAGCGCTATGGCTACACCTTC.

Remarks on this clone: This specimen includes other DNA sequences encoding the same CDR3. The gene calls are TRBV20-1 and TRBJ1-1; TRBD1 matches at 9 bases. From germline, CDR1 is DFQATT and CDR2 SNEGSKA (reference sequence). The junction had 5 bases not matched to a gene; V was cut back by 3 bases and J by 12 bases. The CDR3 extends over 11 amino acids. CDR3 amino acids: CSASIQGASFF. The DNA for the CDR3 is TGCAGTGCTAGCATACAGGGGGCGTCTTTCTTT.

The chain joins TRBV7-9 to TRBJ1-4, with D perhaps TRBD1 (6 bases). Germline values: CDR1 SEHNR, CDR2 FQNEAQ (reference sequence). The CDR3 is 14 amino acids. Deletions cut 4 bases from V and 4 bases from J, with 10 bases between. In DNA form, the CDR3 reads TGTGCCAGCAGCTCTACAGGGATTAATGAAAAACTGTTTTTT. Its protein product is CASSSTGINEKLFF.

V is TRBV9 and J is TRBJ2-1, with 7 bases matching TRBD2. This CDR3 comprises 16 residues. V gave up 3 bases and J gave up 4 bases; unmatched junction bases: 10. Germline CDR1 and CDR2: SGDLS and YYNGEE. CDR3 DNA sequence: TGTGCCAGCAGCGCCGCAGGAAGCGGGGATTACAATGAGCAGTTCTTC. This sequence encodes CASSAAGSGDYNEQFF.

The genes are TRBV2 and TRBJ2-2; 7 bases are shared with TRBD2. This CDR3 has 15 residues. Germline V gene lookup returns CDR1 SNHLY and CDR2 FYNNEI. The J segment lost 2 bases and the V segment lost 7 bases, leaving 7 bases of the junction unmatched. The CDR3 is CASIPGLLNTGELFF. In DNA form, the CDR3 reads TGTGCCAGCATTCCGGGACTACTCAACACCGGGGAGCTGTTTTTT. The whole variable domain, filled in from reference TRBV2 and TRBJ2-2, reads EPEVTQTPSHQVTQMGQEVILRCVPISNHLYFYWYRQILGQKVEFLVSFYNNEISEKSEIFDDQFSVERPDGSNFTLKIRSTKLEDSAMYFCASIPGLLNTGELFFGEGSRLTVL.

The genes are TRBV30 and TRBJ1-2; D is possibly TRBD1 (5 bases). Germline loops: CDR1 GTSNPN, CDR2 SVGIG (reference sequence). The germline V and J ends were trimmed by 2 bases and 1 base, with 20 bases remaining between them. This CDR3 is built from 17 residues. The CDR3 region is CAWSRGLHLIGNYGYTF. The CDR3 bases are TGTGCCTGGAGTAGGGGTCTCCACCTGATCGGTAACTATGGCTACACCTTC.

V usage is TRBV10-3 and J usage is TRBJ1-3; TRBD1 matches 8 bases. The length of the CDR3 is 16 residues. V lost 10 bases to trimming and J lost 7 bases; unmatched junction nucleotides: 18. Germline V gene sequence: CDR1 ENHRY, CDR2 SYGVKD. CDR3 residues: CATTPNSGQGWNTIYF. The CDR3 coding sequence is TGTGCCACCACGCCGAACTCAGGACAGGGATGGAACACCATATATTTT.

The CDR3 region is CASRGWSSGNTIYF. The DNA of the CDR3 is TGTGCCAGCAGGGGTTGGAGCTCTGGAAACACCATATATTTT. The rearrangement joins TRBV5-6 to TRBJ1-3; D unresolved. V was clipped by 5 bases and J by 0 bases, with 9 bases between them. Germline V gene lookup returns CDR1 SGHDT and CDR2 YYEEEE. The CDR3 has 14 amino acids.

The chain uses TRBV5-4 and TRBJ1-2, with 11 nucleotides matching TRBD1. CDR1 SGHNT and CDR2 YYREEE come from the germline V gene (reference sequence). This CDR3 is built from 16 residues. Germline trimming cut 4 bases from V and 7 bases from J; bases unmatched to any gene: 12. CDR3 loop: CASSTGQGANLGGYTF. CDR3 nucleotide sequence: TGTGCCAGCAGCACCGGACAGGGGGCTAATCTTGGTGGCTACACCTTC.